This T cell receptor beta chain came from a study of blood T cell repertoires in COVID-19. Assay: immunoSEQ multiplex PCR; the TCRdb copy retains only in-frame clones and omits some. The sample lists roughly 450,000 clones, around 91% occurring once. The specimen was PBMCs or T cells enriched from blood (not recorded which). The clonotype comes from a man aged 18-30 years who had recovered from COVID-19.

The CDR3 DNA sequence: TGTGCCAGCAGCCCCCCTCTTTCCGGGGAGCAGTACTTC. This gives the protein CASSPPLSGEQYF. J is TRBJ2-7 and V is TRBV5-4, with D uncertain. The CDR3 is 13 residues long. V was clipped by 4 bases and J by 7 bases, with 15 bases between them. From germline, CDR1 is SGHNT and CDR2 YYREEE (reference sequence).